The 19 T cell receptor beta chains reported below all come from one sample, sequenced in a study of CD8+ T cells in alopecia areata. RNA extraction and reverse transcription yielded cDNA as sequencing template. Clones were sequenced by immunoSEQ multiplex PCR, and TCRdb holds only the in-frame ones, with some missing. Here the sample spans around 190,000 clones, roughly 66% being singletons. Treatment in this sample: oral pan-JAK inhibitor, 5-10 mg twice daily. Material: CD4+ T cells sorted from blood, obtained at week 24, from a patient treated with tofacitinib. These receptors were taken from a human donor with alopecia areata.

This clone has more than one count but fewer than ten. The chain employs TRBV29-1 and TRBJ2-7; D is ambiguous. Germline CDR1 reads SQVTM; CDR2 reads ANQGSEA. V shed 5 bases and J shed 3 bases, with 11 bases lying between them. The CDR3 sequence is 12 residues long. CDR3 in DNA: TGCAGCGTTTCGGAAAGGAGCTACGAGCAGTACTTC. It yields the protein CSVSERSYEQYF.

This chain joins TRBV4-3 and TRBJ2-7, with 14 bases matching TRBD2. The CDR3 is made up of 15 amino acids. The germline CDR1 and CDR2 sequences are LGHNA and YSLEER. The trim removed 4 bases at V and 3 bases at J, leaving 2 bases unmatched. CDR3 sequence reads: CASSRLAGGHYEQYF. For the CDR3, the DNA is TGCGCCAGCAGCCGACTAGCGGGGGGGCACTACGAGCAGTACTTC.

This clone was recorded a few times. CDR3 coding DNA: TGTGCCAGCAGCGTCGGTGTGGGACAAGGAAACACCATATATTTT. This sequence encodes CASSVGVGQGNTIYF. V and J are TRBV6-6 and TRBJ1-3, with a tentative D call TRBD1 (6 bases). This CDR3 region has 15 residues. Germline CDR1 reads MNHNY; CDR2 reads SVGAGI (reference sequence). Trimming took off 6 bases at V and 4 bases at J, with 16 bases between the two ends.

Concerning this clone itself: The sample has other DNA sequences that encode this CDR3 too. The rearrangement joins TRBV11-2 to TRBJ2-3; a weak D match, TRBD1 (6 bases). V gave up 0 bases and J gave up 0 bases, with 7 bases separating them. Germline V gene sequence: CDR1 SGHAT, CDR2 FQNNGV. The CDR3 is made up of 15 amino acids. CDR3 nucleotide sequence: TGTGCCAGCAGCTTAGATAGGGGGAGCACAGATACGCAGTATTTT. It translates to CASSLDRGSTDTQYF.

This chain uses TRBV12-5 with TRBJ2-5, with D unclear. The CDR3 runs 13 residues. Germline V lookup: CDR1 LGHNT, CDR2 FRNRAP. Trimming pared 7 bases from V and 6 bases from J, leaving 15 bases between. DNA for the CDR3: TGTGCTAGTGCTTGGGCTATGAGACAGACCCAGTACTTC. Protein sequence: CASAWAMRQTQYF.

This clone has just a few counts. The chain couples TRBV27 to TRBJ2-7; 7 bases align to TRBD1. The junction had 12 bases not matched to a gene; V was cut back by 6 bases and J by 4 bases. The CDR3 is made up of 15 amino acids. Germline V gene data show CDR1 as MNHEY and CDR2 as SMNVEV (reference sequence). The CDR3 DNA reads as TGTGCCAGCAGAGCTGAGACAGGGCTTGGGTACGAGCAGTACTTC. It codes for CASRAETGLGYEQYF.

The chain is built from TRBV7-2 and TRBJ2-6; D may be TRBD1 or TRBD2 (5 bases each). Per the germline V gene, CDR1 is SGHTA and CDR2 is FQGNSA. CDR3 length equals 18 residues. V was trimmed by 3 bases and J by 0 bases, leaving 15 bases between them. As DNA, the CDR3 is TGTGCCAGCAGCTTCACCGGGACGGTGAGCTCTGGGGCCAACGTCCTGACTTTC. Its protein product is CASSFTGTVSSGANVLTF.

The chain couples TRBV5-6 to TRBJ2-1; 10 bases match TRBD2. V was clipped by 6 bases and J by 7 bases; unmatched bases: 13. The CDR3 covers 16 residues. CDR1 and CDR2 (germline): SGHDT, YYEEEE. The CDR3 nucleotides are TGTGCCAGCATCCCGAGGGTAGCGGGGGGTCCTAATGAGCAGTTCTTC. Translation gives CASIPRVAGGPNEQFF.

The CDR3 DNA is TGTGCCAGCAGCTCACTGACAGTGGCTCGGGAGACCCAGTACTTC. Residues: CASSSLTVARETQYF. The V gene is TRBV7-9, the J gene TRBJ2-5; D may be TRBD1 (5 bases). V was cut by 4 bases and J by 5 bases, with 17 bases left in between. In germline, CDR1 is SEHNR, CDR2 FQNEAQ (reference sequence). The CDR3 is 15 residues long.

The V gene is TRBV29-1, the J gene TRBJ1-2; 7 nucleotides match TRBD1. Germline CDR1 is SQVTM and CDR2 is ANQGSEA. CDR3 length equals 14 residues. The J segment lost 3 bases and the V segment lost 1 base, leaving 5 bases of the junction unmatched. The CDR3 bases are TGCAGCGTTGAAGGCCAGGGGGGCGACTATGGCTACACCTTC. Translated: CSVEGQGGDYGYTF.

The chain combines TRBV2 with TRBJ1-6, with D hard to call. The CDR3 extends over 11 amino acids. The germline V gene encodes CDR1 SNHLY and CDR2 FYNNEI. V was pared by 7 bases and J by 8 bases, with 6 bases between. For the CDR3, the DNA is TGTGCCAGCAAGGATTATTCACCCCTCCACTTT. This codes for CASKDYSPLHF.

The V call is TRBV29-1, the J call TRBJ2-7, with 7 bases aligning to TRBD1. Per the germline V gene, CDR1 is SQVTM and CDR2 is ANQGSEA. The CDR3 spans 16 residues. Germline trimming cut 4 bases from V and 2 bases from J; bases unmatched to any gene: 14. CDR3 nucleotide sequence: TGCAGCGTTGTGGGAAGACTAAGACAGGGACCCTACGAGCAGTACTTC. Translation: CSVVGRLRQGPYEQYF.

The chain has TRBV18 and TRBJ1-2; D remains ambiguous. The V end lost 3 bases, the J end lost 7 bases, and 15 bases lay between the germline ends. CDR3 length: 14 amino acids. The germline V gene has CDR1 KGHSH and CDR2 LQKENI. DNA of the CDR3: TGTGCCAGCTCACCCCTTGATTCCGGCGGTGGCTACACCTTC. Amino acids: CASSPLDSGGGYTF.

The gene calls are TRBV30 and TRBJ2-1, with D tentatively TRBD1 (6 bases). The CDR3 contains 14 residues. Germline CDR1 is GTSNPN and CDR2 is SVGIG (reference sequence). The V gene lost 0 bases and the J gene lost 5 bases, with 11 bases spanning the gap. DNA for the CDR3: TGTGCCTGGAGTGTCCTACAGGGCCACAATGAGCAGTTCTTC. Translating gives CAWSVLQGHNEQFF.

The chain has TRBV29-1 and TRBJ1-2, with D uncertain. Trimming pared 3 bases from V and 7 bases from J, leaving 9 bases between. The CDR3 runs to 11 residues. Germline values: CDR1 SQVTM, CDR2 ANQGSEA. CDR3 amino acids: CSVDIGFGYTF. The CDR3 nucleotides read TGCAGCGTTGATATAGGTTTTGGCTACACCTTC.

The rearrangement uses TRBV7-9 and TRBJ1-6; D unresolved. CDR3 size: 14 residues. Germline V gene data show CDR1 as SEHNR and CDR2 as FQNEAQ (reference sequence). The ends were cut back, 2 bases at V and 5 bases at J, with 7 bases in the middle. The CDR3 protein is CASSLSQDNSPLHF. The CDR3 coding sequence is TGTGCCAGCAGCTTATCCCAGGATAATTCACCCCTCCACTTT. The full variable domain, its missing parts supplied by reference TRBV7-9 and TRBJ1-6, is DTGVSQNPRHKITKRGQNVTFRCDPISEHNRLYWYRQTLGQGPEFLTYFQNEAQLEKSRLLSDRFSAERPKGSFSTLEIQRTEQGDSAMYLCASSLSQDNSPLHFGNGTRLTVT.

The V call is TRBV6-6, the J call TRBJ1-2; D remains unclear. Germline-derived CDR1 and CDR2 are MNHNY and SVGAGI (reference sequence). The CDR3 is made up of 10 amino acids. V was trimmed by 2 bases and J by 6 bases, leaving 1 base between them. CDR3 protein: CASSYNGYTF. DNA of the CDR3: TGTGCCAGCAGTTACAATGGCTACACCTTC.

This clone showed up just once. V is TRBV5-1 and J is TRBJ1-1; no clear D gene. Trimming stripped 4 bases from V and 0 bases from J, with 7 bases between. The germline gives CDR1 SGHRS, CDR2 YFSETQ. This CDR3 region has 13 residues. The CDR3 sequence: CASSEGLNTEAFF. In DNA form, the CDR3 reads TGCGCCAGCAGCGAGGGTCTGAACACTGAAGCTTTCTTT.

The chain is built from TRBV9 and TRBJ1-4; possibly TRBD1 for D (6 bases). CDR3 length: 18 residues. The germline CDR1 and CDR2 sequences are SGDLS and YYNGEE. Trimming stripped 4 bases from V and 4 bases from J, with 23 bases between. The CDR3 DNA reads TGTGCCAGCAGCCCGACGGGGGCCCGGTTAGGTGGTAATGAAAAACTGTTTTTT. Amino acids: CASSPTGARLGGNEKLFF.